Listed here is a single T cell receptor (beta chain). TCRdb itself ran the 5' RACE reads through MiXCR, one entry per CDR3 protein. The table has hundreds of thousands of distinct CDR3 sequences, under 30% seen once. Germline V gene lookup returns CDR1 DFQATT and CDR2 SNEGSKA (reference sequence). Deletions cut 0 bases from V and 3 bases from J, with 14 bases between. The CDR3 contains 15 residues. This sample stems from a study of identical twins' blood T cells. This TCR was recovered from a woman aged 18-49 years in good health. V and J are TRBV20-1 and TRBJ1-2; the D gene is possibly TRBD1 (5 bases). Sequencing used PBMCs. CDR3 sequence reads: CSARDLQGRDYGYTF. In DNA, the CDR3 is TGCAGTGCTAGAGATCTCCAGGGAAGAGACTATGGCTACACCTTC.